These T cell receptor beta chains were read from a single sample in a study of beta chain features in type 1 diabetes. The protocol was immunoSEQ multiplex PCR, while the TCRdb copy is restricted to in-frame clones and leaves out a portion. Among around 650,000 clones listed, 9.5% to 15% were seen once. Sequencing was performed on naive CD4+ T cells from blood. All receptors derive from a man aged 25 to 40 with type 1 diabetes. CDR3s include the opening cysteine and the closing phenylalanine or tryptophan. The D gene is left open where the match is weak. Size is omitted from some rows. Given values are once, few, many or a class for expanded clones.

>TRBD1|14|-|TRBV7-9|TRBJ1-5
TGTGCCAGCAGCTATCTGGGACAGCATCAGCCCCAGCATTTT
CASSYLGQHQPQHF
>TRBD2|13|-|TRBV6-6|TRBJ2-3
TGTGCCATAAGCGGGGGTGGCACAGATACGCAGTATTTT
CAISGGGTDTQYF
>-|11|-|TRBV2|TRBJ2-5
TGTGCCAGCAGTGGACAAGAGACCCAGTACTTC
CASSGQETQYF
>TRBD1|16|few|TRBV4-3|TRBJ2-5
TGCGCCAGCAGCCGTCTGGGACAGGGGAACCAAGAGACCCAGTACTTC
CASSRLGQGNQETQYF
>-|15|-|TRBV7-3|TRBJ1-1
TGTGCCAGCAGCTTAACGAGGGCAGTAAACACTGAAGCTTTCTTT
CASSLTRAVNTEAFF
>-|13|few|TRBV27|TRBJ1-4
TGTGCCAGCAGGAACAGGGACAATGAAAAACTGTTTTTT
CASRNRDNEKLFF
>TRBD2|20|-|TRBV9|TRBJ2-7
TGTGCCAGCAGCCGGGAAGCTAGCCTAGCGGGCCCCAGGAGCTCCTACGAGCAGTACTTC
CASSREASLAGPRSSYEQYF
>-|15|-|TRBV7-2|TRBJ1-6
TGTGCCAGCAGCTCCCTTCAGATGAATAATTCACCCCTCCACTTT
CASSSLQMNNSPLHF
>-|13|few|TRBV7-2|TRBJ2-5
TGTGCCGGGCGTGGGGGTGAGCAAGAGACCCAGTACTTC
CAGRGGEQETQYF
>-|14|-|TRBV5-4|TRBJ2-1
TGTGCCAGCAGCTTAGGGAGCTCCTACAATGAGCAGTTCTTC
CASSLGSSYNEQFF
>TRBD1|18|few|TRBV5-6|TRBJ2-3
TGTGCCAGCAGCTTGGGGGCCCGACAGGGGGCTTCCACAGATACGCAGTATTTT
CASSLGARQGASTDTQYF
>-|16|-|TRBV11-3|TRBJ2-1
TGTGCCAGCAGCTTAGGAGCCTATAGCTCCTACAATGAGCAGTTCTTC
CASSLGAYSSYNEQFF
>TRBD1|13|-|TRBV9|TRBJ2-5
TGTGCCAGCAGCGGACAGGGCGGAGAGACCCAGTACTTC
CASSGQGGETQYF
>-|15|-|TRBV30|TRBJ1-3
TGTGCCTGGAGCCAGGGACATAGCTCTGGAAACACCATATATTTT
CAWSQGHSSGNTIYF
>TRBD1|14|-|TRBV5-1|TRBJ2-5
TGCGCCAGCAGCTCGGGACAGGGAGGCGAGACCCAGTACTTC
CASSSGQGGETQYF
>-|14|few|TRBV9|TRBJ2-4
TGTGCCAGCAGCGTAGGATTAGCCAAAAACATTCAGTACTTC
CASSVGLAKNIQYF
>TRBD1|17|few|TRBV9|TRBJ2-5
TGTGCCAGCAGCGTAGGTGGGACAGGGGGGAGCCAAGAGACCCAGTACTTC
CASSVGGTGGSQETQYF
>-|19|few|TRBV27|TRBJ1-4
TGTGCCGGGCGGGTCGGGGGCGAGCCAGAGAAGAAAACTAATGAAAAACTGTTTTTT
CAGRVGGEPEKKTNEKLFF
>TRBD2|15|-|TRBV6-1|TRBJ2-1
TGTGCCAGCACCGATTCTAGCGGGGGGGCCGATGAGCAGTTCTTC
CASTDSSGGADEQFF
>-|14|-|TRBV30|TRBJ1-5
TGTGCCTGGAGTGTGTCAGGAGGTTATCAGCCCCAGCATTTT
CAWSVSGGYQPQHF
>TRBD1|15|-|TRBV4-1|TRBJ2-5
TGCGCCAGCAGCCAAGATGGGACAGTCCAAGAGACCCAGTACTTC
CASSQDGTVQETQYF
>-|19|-|TRBV18|TRBJ2-1
TGTGCCAGCTCACCCCGTGGGCTCCCGGACAGATTCGAAGGAAATGAGCAGTTCTTC
CASSPRGLPDRFEGNEQFF
>-|14|-|TRBV5-4|TRBJ2-7
TGTGCCAGCAGCGGACGGACGGGTCCCTACGAGCAGTACTTC
CASSGRTGPYEQYF
>TRBD1|14|few|TRBV18|TRBJ1-5
TGTGCCAGCTCTGTGGACAGGGAGAGTCAGCCCCAGCATTTT
CASSVDRESQPQHF
>TRBD1|19|few|TRBV18|TRBJ2-3
TGTGCCAGCTCACTACGACTTACAGGGGAGTTACCGCACACAGATACGCAGTATTTT
CASSLRLTGELPHTDTQYF
>-|12|-|TRBV25-1|TRBJ1-2
TGTGCCAGCAGTGAAACGAACTATGGCTACACCTTC
CASSETNYGYTF
>-|13|-|TRBV5-1|TRBJ2-7
TGCGCCAGCAGCTTGAATCTGAGGGTCGAGCAGTACTTC
CASSLNLRVEQYF
>-|16|-|TRBV30|TRBJ2-7
TGTGCCTGGACCCATGCAGGGTCAGGAGCTTCCTACGAGCAGTACTTC
CAWTHAGSGASYEQYF
>TRBD2|15|-|TRBV7-2|TRBJ2-4
TGTGCCAGCAGCTCGACTAGCGGGGGAAAAAACATTCAGTACTTC
CASSSTSGGKNIQYF
>-|14|-|TRBV11-2|TRBJ2-1
TGTGCCAGCAGCTTAAACGCGGACTACAATGAGCAGTTCTTC
CASSLNADYNEQFF
>TRBD1|14|-|TRBV10-3|TRBJ2-1
TGTGCCATCAAGGGACAGGGGGTCAGCAATGAGCAGTTCTTC
CAIKGQGVSNEQFF
>-|17|few|TRBV7-2|TRBJ2-3
TGTGCCAGCAGCTTAAGGTGGGGCGGGGACCGCACAGATACGCAGTATTTT
CASSLRWGGDRTDTQYF
>-|13|-|TRBV19|TRBJ2-7
TGTGCCAGTAACCAGAGATCCGGGTACGAGCAGTACTTC
CASNQRSGYEQYF
>-|14|few|TRBV9|TRBJ2-3
TGTGCCAGCAGCGTAGAACCCCAGGGAGATACGCAGTATTTT
CASSVEPQGDTQYF
>-|16|-|TRBV25-1|TRBJ2-3
TGTGCCAGCAGTGAAATTGGGACGGGAAGGGCAGATACGCAGTATTTT
CASSEIGTGRADTQYF
>-|13|-|TRBV7-9|TRBJ1-1
TGTGCCAGCAGCTTAAACAGGGACACTGAAGCTTTCTTT
CASSLNRDTEAFF
>TRBD1|16|few|TRBV7-6|TRBJ1-1
TGTGCCAGCAGCTTTCGGACAGGGACGAGGAACACTGAAGCTTTCTTT
CASSFRTGTRNTEAFF
>TRBD1|12|few|TRBV5-1|TRBJ2-7
TGCGCCAGCAGCGAGACAGGGAACGAGCAGTACTTC
CASSETGNEQYF
>TRBD1|13|-|TRBV29-1|TRBJ2-7
TGCAGCGTTGGTGGCCAGGGGGCCTCCGAGCAGTACTTC
CSVGGQGASEQYF
>-|11|-|TRBV10-3|TRBJ1-2
TGTGCCATACGATCGGGGAATGGCTACACCTTC
CAIRSGNGYTF
>-|14|-|TRBV6-1|TRBJ2-5
TGTGCCAGCAGCCCTAATACAGGGATTGAGACCCAGTACTTC
CASSPNTGIETQYF
>-|14|few|TRBV30|TRBJ1-5
TGTGCCTGGAAGGGGCAGGGAAACAATCAGCCCCAGCATTTT
CAWKGQGNNQPQHF
>TRBD2|17|-|TRBV14|TRBJ2-1
TGTGCCAGCAGCCAGGGACCGGGACTAGCGGACTACAATGAGCAGTTCTTC
CASSQGPGLADYNEQFF
>TRBD1|13|few|TRBV29-1|TRBJ1-1
TGCAGCGTGAGGGGACAGGGTAACACTGAAGCTTTCTTT
CSVRGQGNTEAFF
>-|15|few|TRBV6-5|TRBJ2-2
TGTGCCAGCAGTTCGAGGGCAGGCTTCACCGGGGAGCTGTTTTTT
CASSSRAGFTGELFF
>-|15|-|TRBV11-2|TRBJ2-5
TGTGCCAGCGCTACCGGGGCTGGGGTCGGGGAGACCCAGTACTTC
CASATGAGVGETQYF
>-|11|-|TRBV6-6|TRBJ2-7
TGTGCCAGCAGTTACGCCTACGAGCAGTACTTC
CASSYAYEQYF
>TRBD2|13|-|TRBV30|TRBJ2-3
TGTGCCTGGGGTAGCGGGGGCCAAGATACGCAGTATTTT
CAWGSGGQDTQYF
>TRBD2|14|-|TRBV2|TRBJ2-1
TGTGCCAGCAGCGAACTTAGCGGGGGCAATGAGCAGTTCTTC
CASSELSGGNEQFF